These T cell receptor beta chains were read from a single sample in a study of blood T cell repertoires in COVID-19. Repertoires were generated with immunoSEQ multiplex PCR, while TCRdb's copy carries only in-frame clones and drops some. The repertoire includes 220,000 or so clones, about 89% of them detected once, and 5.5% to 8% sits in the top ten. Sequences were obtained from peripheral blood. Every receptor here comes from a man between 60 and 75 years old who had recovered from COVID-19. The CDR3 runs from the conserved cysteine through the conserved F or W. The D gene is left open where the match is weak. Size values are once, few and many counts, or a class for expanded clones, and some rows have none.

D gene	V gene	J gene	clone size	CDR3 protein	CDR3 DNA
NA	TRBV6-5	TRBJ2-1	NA	CASNKRGLRGNEQFF	TGTGCCAGCAATAAGAGGGGACTCCGGGGTAATGAGCAGTTCTTC
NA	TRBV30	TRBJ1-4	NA	CAWRDWTDTNEKLFF	TGTGCCTGGAGGGATTGGACAGACACTAATGAAAAACTGTTTTTT
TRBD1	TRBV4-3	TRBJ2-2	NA	CASSQVADRAHGELFF	TGCGCCAGCAGCCAAGTCGCGGACAGGGCACACGGGGAGCTGTTTTTT
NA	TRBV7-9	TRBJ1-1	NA	CASSSRGPNTEAFF	TGTGCCAGCAGCTCCCGGGGTCCGAACACTGAAGCTTTCTTT
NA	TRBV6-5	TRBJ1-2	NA	CASTLPGSNSYTF	TGTGCCAGCACCCTCCCAGGGTCAAATAGCTACACCTTC
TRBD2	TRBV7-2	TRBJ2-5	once	CASSFGGAWETQYF	TGTGCCAGCAGCTTCGGGGGGGCATGGGAGACCCAGTACTTC
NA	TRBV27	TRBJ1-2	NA	CASSSAGIPSPGGYTF	TGTGCCAGCAGTTCCGCCGGGATCCCCTCTCCGGGTGGCTACACCTTC
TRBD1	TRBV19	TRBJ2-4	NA	CASSIRQGGNIQYF	TGTGCCAGTAGTATCCGACAGGGGGGAAACATTCAGTACTTC
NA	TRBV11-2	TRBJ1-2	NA	CASSSRVTYGYTF	TGTGCCAGCAGCAGCAGGGTAACCTATGGCTACACCTTC
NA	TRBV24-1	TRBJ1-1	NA	CATSDTGDGAEAFF	TGTGCCACCAGTGATACGGGTGACGGGGCTGAAGCTTTCTTT
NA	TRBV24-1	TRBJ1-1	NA	CATRPSRSRNTEAFF	TGTGCCACCCGCCCGTCCAGATCCAGGAACACTGAAGCTTTCTTT
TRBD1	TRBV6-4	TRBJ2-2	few	CASRQGFNTGELFF	TGTGCCAGCAGACAGGGGTTTAACACCGGGGAGCTGTTTTTT
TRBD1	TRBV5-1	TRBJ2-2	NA	CASSPGQGSSYTGELFF	TGCGCCAGCAGCCCCGGACAGGGATCGTCGTACACCGGGGAGCTGTTTTTT
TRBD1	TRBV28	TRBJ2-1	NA	CASSSGQLFYNEQFF	TGTGCCAGCAGTTCGGGACAGTTGTTCTACAATGAGCAGTTCTTC
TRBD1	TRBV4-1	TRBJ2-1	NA	CASSQGTGTALFSYNEQFF	TGCGCCAGCAGCCAAGGGACCGGGACAGCCCTCTTCAGCTACAATGAGCAGTTCTTC
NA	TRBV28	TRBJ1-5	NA	CASSFRGAGNQPQHF	TGTGCCAGCAGTTTCCGGGGGGCTGGCAATCAGCCCCAGCATTTT
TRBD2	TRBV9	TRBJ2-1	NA	CASSAPPGSGSSNEQFF	TGTGCCAGCAGCGCCCCGCCGGGTAGCGGGAGCTCGAATGAGCAGTTCTTC
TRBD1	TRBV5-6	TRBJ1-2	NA	CASSFTGGDYGYTF	TGTGCCAGCAGCTTTACAGGGGGCGACTATGGCTACACCTTC
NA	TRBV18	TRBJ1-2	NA	CASSESPGVLYGYTF	TGTGCCAGCTCGGAAAGTCCAGGGGTTCTCTATGGCTACACCTTC
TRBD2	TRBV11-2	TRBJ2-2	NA	CASSGGLAANTGELFF	TGTGCCAGCAGCGGGGGACTAGCGGCGAACACCGGGGAGCTGTTTTTT
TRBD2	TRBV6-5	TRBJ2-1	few	CASRPGTSGDNEQFF	TGTGCCAGCAGGCCCGGGACTAGCGGGGACAATGAGCAGTTCTTC
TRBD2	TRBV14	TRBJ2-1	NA	CASSRRTSLAGGNEQFF	TGTGCCAGCAGCCGCAGGACGTCCCTAGCGGGAGGCAATGAGCAGTTCTTC
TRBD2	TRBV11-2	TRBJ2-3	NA	CASSATLAGGTDTQYF	TGTGCCAGCAGCGCCACACTAGCGGGGGGCACAGATACGCAGTATTTT
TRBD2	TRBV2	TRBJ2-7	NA	CASTGTSRLEQYF	TGTGCCAGCACCGGGACTAGCCGTCTCGAGCAGTACTTC
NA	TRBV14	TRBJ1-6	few	CASSPRGNSPLHF	TGTGCCAGCAGCCCGCGAGGGAATTCACCCCTCCACTTT
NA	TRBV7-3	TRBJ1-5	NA	CASRGLVYQPQHF	TGTGCCAGCCGGGGACTTGTCTATCAGCCCCAGCATTTT
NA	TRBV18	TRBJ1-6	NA	CASSTGTIDSPLHF	TGTGCCAGCTCAACCGGGACAATAGATTCACCCCTCCACTTT
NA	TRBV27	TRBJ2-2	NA	CASSFRQTISTGELFF	TGTGCCAGCAGTTTTAGACAGACGATAAGCACCGGGGAGCTGTTTTTT
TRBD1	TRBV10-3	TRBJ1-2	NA	CAISESRVSGGNYGYTF	TGTGCCATCAGTGAGTCGAGGGTTTCAGGGGGAAACTATGGCTACACCTTC
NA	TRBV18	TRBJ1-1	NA	CASSPTAVEAFF	TGTGCCAGCTCACCCACAGCGGTTGAAGCTTTCTTT
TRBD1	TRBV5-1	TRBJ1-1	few	CASSLAGTGGTEAFF	TGCGCCAGCAGCTTGGCGGGGACAGGGGGCACTGAAGCTTTCTTT
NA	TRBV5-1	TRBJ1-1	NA	CASSLEAVNTEAFF	TGCGCCAGCAGCTTGGAGGCGGTGAACACTGAAGCTTTCTTT
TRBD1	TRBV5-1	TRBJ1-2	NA	CASSPGTGNYGYTF	TGCGCCAGCAGCCCCGGGACAGGCAACTATGGCTACACCTTC
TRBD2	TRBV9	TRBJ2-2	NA	CASSSLAGARAGELFF	TGTGCCAGCAGCTCACTAGCGGGAGCCAGGGCCGGGGAGCTGTTTTTT
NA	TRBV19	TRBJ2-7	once	CASSIGQSYEQYF	TGTGCCAGTAGTATAGGGCAGTCCTACGAGCAGTACTTC
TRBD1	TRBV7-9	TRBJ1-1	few	CASSSVPGQGVNTEAFF	TGTGCCAGCAGCTCGGTCCCGGGACAGGGGGTGAACACTGAAGCTTTCTTT
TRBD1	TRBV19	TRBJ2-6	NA	CARRRDRPSGANVLTF	TGTGCCAGGCGACGGGACAGGCCCTCTGGGGCCAACGTCCTGACTTTC
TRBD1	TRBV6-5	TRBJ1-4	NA	CASRDGQGINEKLFF	TGTGCCAGCAGGGATGGACAGGGAATTAATGAAAAACTGTTTTTT
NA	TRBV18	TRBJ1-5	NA	CASSSGVADQPQHF	TGTGCCAGCTCCTCGGGGGTTGCCGATCAGCCCCAGCATTTT
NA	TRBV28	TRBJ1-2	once	CASSSYTGFLSGYTF	TGTGCCAGCAGTTCCTATACAGGGTTTCTGAGTGGCTACACCTTC
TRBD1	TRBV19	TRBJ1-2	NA	CASSISWTGEGSGYTF	TGTGCCAGTAGTATAAGTTGGACAGGGGAAGGTAGCGGCTACACCTTC
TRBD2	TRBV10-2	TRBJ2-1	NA	CASSVWGSGGADEQFF	TGCGCCAGCAGTGTTTGGGGGAGCGGGGGGGCGGACGAGCAGTTCTTC
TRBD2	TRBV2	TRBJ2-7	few	CASRWGRTSGSYEQYF	TGTGCCAGCAGATGGGGCCGGACTAGCGGGAGCTACGAGCAGTACTTC
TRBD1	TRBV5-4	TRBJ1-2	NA	CASNGDRGLGDEGYTF	TGTGCCAGCAACGGGGACAGGGGCTTAGGGGATGAGGGCTACACCTTC
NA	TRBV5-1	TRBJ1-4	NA	CASSFQFATNEKLFF	TGCGCCAGCAGCTTCCAGTTTGCAACTAATGAAAAACTGTTTTTT
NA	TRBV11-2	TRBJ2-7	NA	CASSSTYTYEQYF	TGTGCCAGCAGTTCGACATACACCTACGAGCAGTACTTC
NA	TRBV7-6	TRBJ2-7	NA	CASSLAGSSSYEQYF	TGTGCCAGCAGCTTGGCGGGATCTAGCTCCTACGAGCAGTACTTC
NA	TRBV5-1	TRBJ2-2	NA	CASSLVLGDTGELFF	TGCGCCAGCAGCTTGGTTCTAGGGGATACCGGGGAGCTGTTTTTT
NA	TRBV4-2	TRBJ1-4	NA	CASSQDRSRAANEKLFF	TGTGCCAGCAGCCAAGATAGATCGAGGGCGGCTAATGAAAAACTGTTTTTT
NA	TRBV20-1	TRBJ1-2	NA	CSASPPRGYGYTF	TGCAGTGCTAGTCCCCCACGGGGATATGGCTACACCTTC
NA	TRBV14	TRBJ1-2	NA	CASSQDIHGYTF	TGTGCCAGCAGCCAAGATATCCATGGCTACACCTTC
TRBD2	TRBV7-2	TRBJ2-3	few	CASSRASGGAGTQYF	TGTGCCAGCAGCAGGGCTAGCGGGGGGGCTGGTACGCAGTATTTT
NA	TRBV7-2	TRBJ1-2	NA	CASSSRGIPKGYTF	TGTGCCAGCAGCAGCCGGGGGATACCGAAAGGCTACACCTTC
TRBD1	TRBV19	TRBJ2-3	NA	CASSETGFGTDTQYF	TGTGCCAGTAGTGAGACAGGGTTTGGGACAGATACGCAGTATTTT
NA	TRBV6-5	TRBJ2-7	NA	CASSNGGGGGYEQYF	TGTGCCAGCAGTAATGGGGGGGGAGGGGGATACGAGCAGTACTTC
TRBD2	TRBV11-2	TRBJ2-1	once	CASSLGLAEYNEQFF	TGTGCCAGCAGCCTCGGACTAGCGGAATACAATGAGCAGTTCTTC
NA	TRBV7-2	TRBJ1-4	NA	CASSTRTGMEKLFF	TGTGCCAGCAGCACACGGACTGGAATGGAAAAACTGTTTTTT